The clone carrying this T cell receptor (beta chain) was seen a few times. These data come from a study of blood T cell repertoires in COVID-19. Overall study context: Sources were T cells, B-cell-depleted T cells, or PBMCs; the material itself was cDNA or gDNA.

Clones were read by immunoSEQ multiplex PCR, and TCRdb kept only the in-frame ones, dropping some. The top ten clones hold less than 5.5% of a sample with 150,000 to 200,000 clones, 88% of them seen once. This receptor was identified in a human donor in a cohort sampled during active COVID-19. Sequencing was performed on peripheral blood.

The CDR3 spells CASSPTGVNTEAFF. Here the CDR3 DNA reads TGTGCCAGCAGCCCAACAGGGGTGAACACTGAAGCTTTCTTT. The chain uses TRBV7-6 and TRBJ1-1; TRBD1 matches 7 bases. The CDR3 contains 14 residues. In germline, CDR1 is SGHVS, CDR2 FNYEAQ. Unmatched junction bases numbered 3, after V lost 5 bases and J lost 0 bases.